A single sample is the source of the 32 T cell receptor beta chains below, sequenced in a study of blood T cells in healthy people across ages. The authors ran a second PCR of about 7 to 12 cycles using a sample-barcoded 5' primer and a J-beta primer mix. MiXCR was run by TCRdb on the 5' RACE reads, yielding one entry per CDR3 protein. The table records roughly 680,000 distinct CDR3 sequences, 45% to 50% of them present only once. The material sequenced was blood. The origin of the receptors is a woman in her sixties or seventies in good health.

The gene calls are TRBV12-3 or TRBV12-4 and TRBJ2-7; D call uncertain. This CDR3 region has 12 residues. Trimming removed 7 bases from V and 6 bases from J, with 13 bases in between. CDR3 nucleotides: TGTGCCAGCACCTACAAGCCGGGCGAGCAGTACTTC. Residues: CASTYKPGEQYF.

The chain links TRBV2 to TRBJ2-6; 10 positions agree with TRBD1. CDR1 is SNHLY, CDR2 FYNNEI, per germline. The CDR3 length is 18 residues. Losses at the gene ends were 7 bases for V and 0 bases for J; bases not matched to a gene: 9. Written as DNA, the CDR3 is TGTGCCAGCAATAGGGACAGGGGATCCTACTCTGGGGCCAACGTCCTGACTTTC. Translation: CASNRDRGSYSGANVLTF.

The chain employs TRBV5-1 and TRBJ2-2; weak D call: TRBD1 (6 bases). CDR3 length equals 14 residues. The germline CDR1 and CDR2 sequences are SGHRS and YFSETQ. V lost 3 bases and J 5 bases, leaving 11 bases between the germline ends. This CDR3 reads CASSYTRGTGELFF. In nucleotides, the CDR3 is TGCGCCAGCAGCTACACCAGGGGAACCGGGGAGCTGTTTTTT.

This clonotype appeared a few times. The rearrangement joins TRBV18 to TRBJ1-2, with unresolved D. The CDR3 sequence is 11 residues long. Germline values: CDR1 KGHSH, CDR2 LQKENI. Trimming pared 2 bases from V and 8 bases from J, leaving 6 bases between. CDR3 protein: CASSPTVGYTF. The CDR3 region has the DNA TGTGCCAGCTCACCAACAGTCGGCTACACCTTC.

Of note for this clonotype: A junction end diverges from the germline sequence, so it may reflect a read error. This chain joins TRBV5-1 and TRBJ2-5; TRBD1 aligns across 7 bases. The CDR3 spans 14 residues. Germline lookup yields CDR1 SGHRS and CDR2 YFSETQ. The CDR3 spells CARSKGQIQETQYF. The CDR3 DNA reads as TGCGCCCGCAGCAAGGGACAGATCCAAGAGACCCAGTACTTC.

This chain joins TRBV7-9 and TRBJ1-4; D gene ambiguous. V was pared by 5 bases and J by 8 bases, with 18 bases between. Germline CDR1 SEHNR, CDR2 FQNEAQ (reference sequence). This CDR3 is built from 15 residues. The CDR3 DNA follows: TGTGCCAGCAGCCGTCTAAATACCCTCGGGGAAAAACTGTTTTTT. Translation: CASSRLNTLGEKLFF.

The rearrangement links TRBV20-1 to TRBJ2-1, with a weak D call TRBD2 (6 bases). Deletions cut 0 bases from V and 0 bases from J, with 12 bases between. The CDR3 has 16 amino acids. Germline V gene lookup returns CDR1 DFQATT and CDR2 SNEGSKA (reference sequence). Written as DNA, the CDR3 is TGCAGTGCTAGAGATTCTAGCGCCAGCTCCTACAATGAGCAGTTCTTC. This encodes CSARDSSASSYNEQFF.

The V gene is TRBV15, the J gene TRBJ2-1, with D unresolved. Trimming stripped 1 base from V and 1 base from J, with 8 bases between. Per the germline V gene, CDR1 is LNHNV and CDR2 is YYDKDF (reference sequence). CDR3 length: 15 amino acids. The CDR3: CATSRVQASYNEQFF. The CDR3 DNA is TGTGCCACCAGCAGAGTTCAGGCTTCCTACAATGAGCAGTTCTTC.

This clonotype has only one observation. The rearrangement links TRBV4-3 to TRBJ2-7, with TRBD2 matching 11 bases. V lost 1 base, J lost 7 bases, and 12 bases stayed unmatched. Germline V gives CDR1 LGHNA, CDR2 YSLEER. The CDR3 length is 17 residues. The CDR3 here is CASSQGTSGRVRNEQYF. The CDR3, as DNA: TGCGCCAGCAGCCAAGGGACTAGCGGGCGAGTGAGGAATGAGCAGTACTTC.

This chain joins TRBV20-1 and TRBJ2-1; 10 bases line up with TRBD2. The V gene end was trimmed by 8 bases and the J gene end by 3 bases; junction bases not matched to a gene: 13. This CDR3 spans 16 amino acids. Per germline, CDR1 DFQATT and CDR2 SNEGSKA (reference sequence). This CDR3 reads CSPPGLAGAIYNEQFF. CDR3 coding DNA: TGCAGTCCCCCAGGGCTAGCGGGGGCCATCTACAATGAGCAGTTCTTC.

This rearrangement joins TRBV6-2 or TRBV6-3 to TRBJ2-1, with 13 bases lining up with TRBD2. Losses at the gene ends were 6 bases for V and 2 bases for J; bases not matched to a gene: 7. The CDR3 consists of 17 residues. Germline lookup yields CDR1 MNHEY and CDR2 SVGEGT. The CDR3 loop is CASSDAGTSGAYNEQFF. The CDR3 nucleotides are TGTGCCAGCAGCGACGCCGGGACTAGCGGGGCCTACAATGAGCAGTTCTTC.

This chain uses TRBV20-1 with TRBJ2-7; the match to TRBD2 covers 10 bases. J was trimmed by 2 bases and V by 6 bases; bases with no gene match: 7. CDR1 is DFQATT, CDR2 SNEGSKA, per germline (reference sequence). The CDR3 length is 14 residues. The DNA of the CDR3 is TGCAGTGCATGTCTTCTAGCGGGGGCCTACGAGCAGTACTTC. It codes for CSACLLAGAYEQYF.

A word on this clonotype: Mismatch with germline at one junction end may stem from a read error. V is TRBV7-9 and J is TRBJ2-1; 7 nucleotides line up with TRBD2. Germline V gene data show CDR1 as SEHNR and CDR2 as FQNEAQ (reference sequence). The CDR3 has 9 residues. The CDR3 coding sequence is TGCCCGTGGGGGGGTGAGCAGTTCTTC. Protein: CPWGGEQFF. The entire variable domain, with the rest obtained from reference TRBV7-9 and TRBJ2-1, is as follows: DTGVSQNPRHKITKRGQNVTFRCDPISEHNRLYWYRQTLGQGPEFLTYFQNEAQLEKSRLLSDRFSAERPKGSFSTLEIQRTEQGDSAMYLCPWGGEQFFGPGTRLTVL.

The chain recombines TRBV28 with TRBJ2-3; 7 positions match TRBD2. Trimming removed 6 bases from V and 4 bases from J; junction bases left unmatched: 13. The V gene's germline CDR1 is MDHEN and CDR2 SYDVKM. The CDR3 has 16 residues. The DNA of the CDR3 is TGTGCCAGCAGCCCGCGGGAGCGGGGTATTGCAGATACGCAGTATTTT. Amino acids: CASSPRERGIADTQYF.

The CDR3 DNA sequence: TGTGCCAGCAGTGAGAGTTTAGTAGCCAAAAACATTCAGTACTTC. This translates into CASSESLVAKNIQYF. The chain joins TRBV2 to TRBJ2-4; D gene unclear. The V gene's germline CDR1 is SNHLY and CDR2 FYNNEI. V was clipped by 3 bases and J by 0 bases, with 9 bases between them. The CDR3 spans 15 residues. Supplemented by reference TRBV2 and TRBJ2-4, the full variable domain reads EPEVTQTPSHQVTQMGQEVILRCVPISNHLYFYWYRQILGQKVEFLVSFYNNEISEKSEIFDDQFSVERPDGSNFTLKIRSTKLEDSAMYFCASSESLVAKNIQYFGAGTRLSVL.

This clonotype was seen once. Sequence at one end of the junction differs from germline and may be a read error. The rearrangement joins TRBV28 to TRBJ1-2; 7 bases line up with TRBD1. The CDR3 consists of 17 residues. Germline V CDR1 and CDR2: MDHEN, SYDVKM. CDR3 sequence (DNA): TGCGCCAGCAGTTCGAGATACGCCGGACAGGACTTGTATGGCTACACCTTC. Residues: CASSSRYAGQDLYGYTF.

This clonotype was seen more than once but under ten times. This chain joins TRBV7-3 and TRBJ2-3; no clear D. Per the germline V gene, CDR1 is SGHTA and CDR2 is FQGTGA. V was trimmed by 4 bases and J by 2 bases, leaving 13 bases between them. The CDR3 runs to 15 residues. CDR3 DNA: TGTGCCAGCAGCTCCGTGACCCGAAACACAGATACGCAGTATTTT. Residues: CASSSVTRNTDTQYF. The whole variable domain, remainder taken from reference TRBV7-3 and TRBJ2-3, is GAGVSQTPSNKVTEKGKYVELRCDPISGHTALYWYRQSLGQGPEFLIYFQGTGAADDSGLPNDRFFAVRPEGSVSTLKIQRTERGDSAVYLCASSSVTRNTDTQYFGPGTRLTVL.

The chain has TRBV14 and TRBJ2-7; no firm D call. V lost 1 base and J lost 6, with 10 bases in between. Germline CDR1 reads SGHDN; CDR2 reads FVKESK. The CDR3 loop spans 13 amino acids. CDR3 sequence reads: CASSQGLTREQYF. CDR3 DNA: TGTGCCAGCAGCCAAGGACTGACTCGCGAGCAGTACTTC. Full variable domain (rest looked up from reference TRBV14 and TRBJ2-7): EAGVTQFPSHSVIEKGQTVTLRCDPISGHDNLYWYRRVMGKEIKFLLHFVKESKQDESGMPNNRFLAERTGGTYSTLKVQPAELEDSGVYFCASSQGLTREQYFGPGTRLTVT.

V is TRBV10-3 and J is TRBJ2-7; 8 bases agree with TRBD1. V shed 5 bases and J 0 bases; nucleotides not matched to a gene: 6. This CDR3 contains 15 residues. Germline V CDR1 and CDR2: ENHRY, SYGVKD. As DNA, the CDR3 is TGTGCCATCAGTAAAAGGACAGGGAGCTCCTACGAGCAGTACTTC. It specifies CAISKRTGSSYEQYF.

The chain has TRBV20-1 and TRBJ2-5; 11 nucleotides agree with TRBD2. Matching the DNA end better, TRBJ2-7 makes the J call doubtful. CDR3 length equals 15 residues. The germline V gene has CDR1 DFQATT and CDR2 SNEGSKA (reference sequence). The CDR3 sequence: CSARPSGRSLSEQYF. CDR3 coding DNA: TGCAGTGCTAGACCTAGCGGGAGGTCCCTTTCCGAGCAGTACTTC.

This clonotype was recorded only once. The V gene is TRBV5-1, the J gene TRBJ2-7; 8 nucleotides agree with TRBD1. Germline V gene lookup returns CDR1 SGHRS and CDR2 YFSETQ. This CDR3 comprises 14 residues. The ends lost 4 bases at V and 4 bases at J; junction bases unmatched: 7. CDR3 region: CASSATGTGYEQYF. The CDR3 DNA is TGCGCCAGCAGCGCCACCGGGACAGGTTACGAGCAGTACTTC.

This clonotype has more than one count but fewer than ten. The chain links TRBV5-1 to TRBJ1-1; D unresolved. The CDR3 contains 15 residues. V was cut by 5 bases and J by 1 base, with 15 bases left in between. From germline, CDR1 is SGHRS and CDR2 YFSETQ. CDR3 sequence (DNA): TGCGCCAGCAGGGGCCCAACGACCCGGAACACTGAAGCTTTCTTT. The encoded protein is CASRGPTTRNTEAFF.

The chain recombines TRBV7-9 with TRBJ1-1; no clear D. The V gene's germline CDR1 is SEHNR and CDR2 FQNEAQ (reference sequence). This CDR3 is built from 14 residues. Trimming stripped 4 bases from V and 0 bases from J, with 9 bases between. CDR3 sequence (DNA): TGTGCCAGCAGCTCAAACACACTGAACACTGAAGCTTTCTTT. Amino acids: CASSSNTLNTEAFF.

The CDR3 region is CASSLMAGDAYEQYF. The CDR3 nucleotides read TGTGCCAGCAGCTTAATGGCGGGGGATGCCTACGAGCAGTACTTC. The rearrangement uses TRBV11-3 and TRBJ2-7; 7 bases match TRBD2. The germline CDR1 and CDR2 sequences are SGHNT and YENEEA. The V and J ends lost 2 bases and 2 bases, in that order; junction bases with no gene match: 6. The CDR3 has 15 residues.

The gene calls are TRBV12-3 or TRBV12-4 and TRBJ2-3, with D uncertain. The CDR3 loop spans 14 amino acids. Trimming shortened V by 2 bases and J by 0 bases, and 6 bases separated the two germline ends. This CDR3 reads CASSLYHSTDTQYF. CDR3 nucleotide sequence: TGTGCCAGCAGTTTATACCATAGCACAGATACGCAGTATTTT.

This chain connects TRBV12-1 to TRBJ2-1; whether TRBD2, the table's D call, matches the DNA was not checked. TRBV12-1 is a pseudogene locus. The CDR3 sequence is 15 residues long. The CDR3 spells CASSSGLVHYNEQFF. In DNA form, the CDR3 reads TGTGCCAGCAGCTCCGGACTAGTCCACTACAATGAGCAGTTCTTC.

The chain carries TRBV28 and TRBJ2-6, with TRBD2 matching over 8 bases. Trimming cost V 6 bases and J 1 base; bases outside gene matches: 5. Germline V gene sequence: CDR1 MDHEN, CDR2 SYDVKM. This CDR3 contains 16 residues. The CDR3 DNA follows: TGTGCCAGCAGCCCCCAGCGGGGGTCTGGGGCCAACGTCCTGACTTTC. Amino acids: CASSPQRGSGANVLTF.

This chain connects TRBV7-3 to TRBJ2-7; tentative D call: TRBD2 (5 bases). Germline loops: CDR1 SGHTA, CDR2 FQGTGA. The CDR3 is made up of 15 amino acids. Trimming removed 6 bases at V and 7 bases at J, with 22 bases between. The DNA for the CDR3 is TGTGCCAGCAGTCCCGATGGAGCGGCAAACAATGAGCAGTACTTC. Its translation is CASSPDGAANNEQYF.

The rearrangement joins TRBV12-3 or TRBV12-4 to TRBJ2-5, with 8 bases identical to TRBD2. V shed 6 bases and J 1 base; nucleotides not matched to a gene: 25. This CDR3 is built from 21 residues. CDR3 sequence (DNA): TGTGCCAGCAGGAACGGACAGCGTCAAGGGCTAGCGGGTAGTCGCCAAGAGACCCAGTACTTC. Amino acid sequence: CASRNGQRQGLAGSRQETQYF.

V is TRBV7-3 and J is TRBJ2-1, with 7 bases aligning to TRBD2. The CDR3 spans 14 residues. V shed 10 bases, J shed 4 bases, and the junction held 10 bases outside the gene matches. Germline loops: CDR1 SGHTA, CDR2 FQGTGA. CDR3: CATASSGQYNEQFF. For the CDR3, the DNA is TGTGCCACAGCTTCTAGCGGTCAATACAATGAGCAGTTCTTC.

V gene TRBV5-1 combines with J gene TRBJ2-7; D remains ambiguous. CDR1 is SGHRS, CDR2 YFSETQ, per germline. V was trimmed by 1 base and J by 5 bases, leaving 16 bases between them. The CDR3 runs to 15 residues. CDR3 DNA: TGCGCCAGCAGCTTGAACTTTGGATACATGGACGAGCAGTACTTC. Its translation is CASSLNFGYMDEQYF.

The chain employs TRBV20-1 and TRBJ2-7; D uncertain. The length of the CDR3 is 15 residues. V shed 0 bases and J shed 0 bases, with 12 bases lying between them. The V gene's germline CDR1 is DFQATT and CDR2 SNEGSKA (reference sequence). CDR3 in DNA: TGCAGTGCTAGAGATTCCCGGACGCACTCCTACGAGCAGTACTTC. This encodes CSARDSRTHSYEQYF.